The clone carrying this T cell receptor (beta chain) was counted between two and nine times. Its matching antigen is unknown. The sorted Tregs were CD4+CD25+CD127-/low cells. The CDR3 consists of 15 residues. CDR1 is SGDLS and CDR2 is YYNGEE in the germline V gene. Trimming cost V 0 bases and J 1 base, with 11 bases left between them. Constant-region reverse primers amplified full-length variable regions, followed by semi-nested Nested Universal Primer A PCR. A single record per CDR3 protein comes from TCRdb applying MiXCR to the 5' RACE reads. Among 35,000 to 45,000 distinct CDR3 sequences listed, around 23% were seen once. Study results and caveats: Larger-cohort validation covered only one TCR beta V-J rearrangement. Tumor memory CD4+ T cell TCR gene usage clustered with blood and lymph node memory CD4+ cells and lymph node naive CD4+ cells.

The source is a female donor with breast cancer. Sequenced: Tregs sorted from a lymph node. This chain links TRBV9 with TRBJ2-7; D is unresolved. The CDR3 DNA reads TGTGCCAGCAGCGTAGGAATCGCTCCTTCCTACGAGCAGTACTTC. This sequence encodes CASSVGIAPSYEQYF.